This T cell receptor (beta chain) was obtained from a study of T cell repertoires in cytomegalovirus infection. Study summary: Both recently identified HLA-C-restricted and well-studied HLA-B-restricted CMV epitopes were used in the study. Indicated by public TCR beta signatures were CMV infection and matching HLA type.

Of note for this clonotype: What it recognizes is unknown.

V lost 2 bases and J lost 4; bases outside the gene matches: 1. The germline CDR1 and CDR2 sequences are MNHNY and SVGAGI (reference sequence). The CDR3 contains 13 residues. The study, taken as a whole, reports: The ex vivo response was dominated by HLA-C-restricted CMV-specific TCR beta clonotypes. Of the TCR beta families, the public ones yielded a cumulative frequency that identified carriers of CMV plus the relevant HLA.

MiXCR, applied by TCRdb to the reads, yields one record per CDR3 protein. There are some 940,000 distinct CDR3 sequences in the sample; around 31% occur only once, and over 13% lies in the top ten. The specimen was cultured CD8+ T cells from PBMCs, collected from culture after CMV antigen stimulation. The sequence was collected from a human donor in good health (CMV status not recorded). Some clones in this sample may be carry-over from other donors' samples. The chain employs TRBV6-6 and TRBJ1-2; TRBD1 matches at 7 bases. The CDR3 coding sequence is TGTGCCAGCAGTTACGGGACAGTCTATGGCTACACCTTC. This gives the protein CASSYGTVYGYTF.